One sample yielded the 11 T cell receptor beta chains listed below, sequenced in a study of T cell changes during pregnancy in multiple sclerosis. TCRdb keeps only in-frame clones here, not all; method: immunoSEQ multiplex PCR. This table holds more than 50,000 clones, roughly 94% found once. The material was CD8+ T cells from peripheral blood mononuclear cells, obtained after pregnancy. These receptors were taken from a female donor with multiple sclerosis, enrolled in a pregnancy study.

The rearrangement joins TRBV6-1 to TRBJ2-7; D is possibly TRBD1 (6 bases). Germline V gives CDR1 MNHNS, CDR2 SASEGT. This CDR3 has 12 amino acids. The germline V and J ends were trimmed by 8 bases and 7 bases, with 15 bases remaining between them. The CDR3 coding sequence is TGTGCCAGCGGGGACATCCGTTTGGAGCAGTACTTC. It yields the protein CASGDIRLEQYF.

The chain joins TRBV2 to TRBJ1-2, with 8 bases aligning to TRBD1. Losses at the gene ends were 5 bases for V and 6 bases for J; bases not matched to a gene: 2. This CDR3 region has 12 residues. Looked up from germline, CDR1 is SNHLY and CDR2 is FYNNEI. CDR3 nucleotides: TGTGCCAGCAGTCAGGGGGCGCATGGCTACACCTTC. This sequence encodes CASSQGAHGYTF.

The CDR3 spells CASSQDLDRGQGGYTF. In nucleotides, the CDR3 is TGCGCCAGCAGCCAAGATCTTGACAGGGGGCAGGGCGGCTACACCTTC. This chain connects TRBV4-1 to TRBJ1-2; 10 bases fit TRBD1. The CDR3 consists of 16 residues. Per the germline V gene, CDR1 is MGHRA and CDR2 is YSYEKL. The J segment lost 8 bases and the V segment lost 0 bases, leaving 9 bases of the junction unmatched.

The chain couples TRBV4-2 to TRBJ1-2, with TRBD1 identical over 10 bases. The CDR3 sequence is 16 residues long. Looked up from germline, CDR1 is LGHNA and CDR2 is YNFKEQ. V shed 5 bases and J 3 bases; nucleotides not matched to a gene: 9. The CDR3 sequence is CASSSPGTGVDYGYTF. The CDR3 nucleotides are TGTGCCAGCAGCTCCCCCGGGACAGGGGTTGACTATGGCTACACCTTC.

CDR3 sequence (DNA): TGTGCCAGCAGCTTACGCGGGGGACCTAGCACAGATACGCAGTATTTT. The encoded protein is CASSLRGGPSTDTQYF. V usage is TRBV11-2 and J usage is TRBJ2-3, with 7 bases matching TRBD2. Germline CDR1 and CDR2: SGHAT and FQNNGV. The CDR3 has 16 amino acids. Trimming at V came to 2 bases and at J to 0 bases, leaving 5 bases not matched to a gene.

V is TRBV19 and J is TRBJ2-7; the D gene is possibly TRBD2 (5 bases). The CDR3 length is 14 residues. The V end was cut by 7 bases, the J end by 2 bases, with 15 bases between. Germline V gene data show CDR1 as LNHDA and CDR2 as SQIVND (reference sequence). CDR3 amino acids: CASTPDWNPYEQYF. DNA of the CDR3: TGTGCCAGTACCCCGGACTGGAACCCCTACGAGCAGTACTTC.

The chain joins TRBV5-1 to TRBJ2-7; 10 positions agree with TRBD2. With 5 bases clipped from V and 4 bases from J, the junction kept 9 bases outside the gene matches. Germline assignment: CDR1 SGHRS and CDR2 YFSETQ. The CDR3 covers 15 residues. Written as DNA, the CDR3 is TGCGCCAGCAGGGTGAGGACTAGCGGAAGTTACGAGCAGTACTTC. It is translated as CASRVRTSGSYEQYF.

The rearrangement links TRBV28 to TRBJ2-7; 9 bases map to TRBD2. CDR1 MDHEN and CDR2 SYDVKM come from the germline V gene. The length of the CDR3 is 18 residues. V was clipped by 5 bases and J by 3 bases; unmatched bases: 17. CDR3 coding DNA: TGTGCCAGCAGTGGGGTCCCGGGACTAGCCGCCCCTCGCTACGAGCAGTACTTC. Its protein is CASSGVPGLAAPRYEQYF.

The chain couples TRBV5-1 to TRBJ1-1, with D unresolved. The CDR3 is 13 amino acids. Trimming removed 2 bases from V and 1 base from J, with 6 bases in between. Germline V gene data show CDR1 as SGHRS and CDR2 as YFSETQ. CDR3 residues: CASSLSRNTEAFF. The CDR3 DNA reads as TGCGCCAGCAGCTTATCTAGGAACACTGAAGCTTTCTTT.

The table lists this clone with a count of one. The chain links TRBV7-9 to TRBJ2-1; possibly TRBD1 for D (6 bases). CDR1 is SEHNR and CDR2 is FQNEAQ in the germline V gene (reference sequence). The length of the CDR3 is 13 residues. V dropped 5 bases and J dropped 6 bases, with 11 bases sitting between them. The CDR3 sequence is CASSPRTANEQFF. For the CDR3, the DNA is TGTGCCAGCAGCCCCCGGACAGCCAATGAGCAGTTCTTC.

The CDR3 DNA follows: TGCAGCGTTACGGCGGAACAGGGAGAGACCCAGTACTTC. Translated: CSVTAEQGETQYF. This sequence joins TRBV29-1 and TRBJ2-5, with a possible D match to TRBD1 (6 bases). This CDR3 region has 13 residues. Per germline, CDR1 SQVTM and CDR2 ANQGSEA. The ends were cut back, 5 bases at V and 4 bases at J, with 14 bases in the middle.